This T cell receptor beta chain was captured by sequencing in a study of spatial heterogeneity in lung cancer. Regarding time point: blood at routine non-recurrence follow-up after resection. In the library, each TCR cDNA molecule bore its own unique molecular identifier. TCRdb itself ran the 5' RACE reads through MiXCR, one entry per CDR3 protein. The sample includes 110,000 or so distinct CDR3 sequences, 10% to 12% of them seen just once. The CDR3 totals 14 residues. Germline V gives CDR1 SQVTM, CDR2 ANQGSEA. This specimen consisted of PBMCs, obtained at follow-up. This rearrangement joins TRBV29-1 to TRBJ2-3; 10 bases line up with TRBD1. This clonotype was sampled from a female donor with early-stage non-small cell lung cancer. The CDR3 reads CCADGTGGTDTQYF. The CDR3 nucleotides are TGCTGCGCCGACGGGACAGGGGGCACAGATACGCAGTATTTT.